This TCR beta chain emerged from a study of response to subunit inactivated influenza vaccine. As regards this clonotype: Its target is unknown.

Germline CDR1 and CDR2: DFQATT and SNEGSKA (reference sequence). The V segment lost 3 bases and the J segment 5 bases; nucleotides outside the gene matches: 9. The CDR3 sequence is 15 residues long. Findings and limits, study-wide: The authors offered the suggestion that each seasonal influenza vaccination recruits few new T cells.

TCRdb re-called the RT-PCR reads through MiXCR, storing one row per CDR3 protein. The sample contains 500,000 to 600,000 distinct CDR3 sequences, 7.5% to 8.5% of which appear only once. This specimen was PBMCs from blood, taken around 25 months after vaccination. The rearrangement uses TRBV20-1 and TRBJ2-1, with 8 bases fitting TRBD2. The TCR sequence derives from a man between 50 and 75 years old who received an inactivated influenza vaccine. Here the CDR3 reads CSASSPSGPDNEQFF. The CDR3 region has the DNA TGCAGTGCTAGTTCTCCTAGCGGGCCCGACAATGAGCAGTTCTTC.